This T cell receptor beta chain was obtained from a study of response to subunit inactivated influenza vaccine. General observations from the study: Few additional T cells are recruited per seasonal influenza vaccination, authors suggested.

Remarks on this clonotype: No antigen is known for it.

MiXCR, run by TCRdb on the RT-PCR reads, gives a single entry per CDR3 protein. Here the sample spans 610,000 or so distinct CDR3 sequences, around 15% being singletons. The clonotype comes from a man aged 45-65 years who received an inactivated influenza vaccine. This specimen consisted of PBMCs from blood, obtained approximately 13 days after vaccination.

CDR3 nucleotide sequence: TGTGCCAGCAGCCCACACGGAGTGGACACCATATATTTT. The encoded protein is CASSPHGVDTIYF. The chain employs TRBV27 and TRBJ1-3; D uncertain. The CDR3 runs 13 residues. With 6 bases removed from V and 8 bases from J, the gap between germline ends came to 14 bases. Per germline, CDR1 MNHEY and CDR2 SMNVEV (reference sequence).